This T cell receptor (beta chain) was sequenced during a study of beta chain features in type 1 diabetes. Regarding the study as a whole: Shorter TCRB CDR3s, moderately but significantly so, marked every one of the four CD4+ subsets in Type 1 diabetes patients.

The investigators reverse transcribed all of the isolated RNA, so they sequenced expressed TCRB transcripts. Deep immunoSEQ sequencing covered naive, central memory and regulatory T cell samples. The repertoire was sequenced with immunoSEQ multiplex PCR; TCRdb's copy has only in-frame clones and lacks some. The sample consists of hundreds of thousands of clones, about an eighth of them appearing once. Germline V gene sequence: CDR1 GTSNPN, CDR2 SVGIG (reference sequence). This CDR3 region has 13 residues. V dropped 4 bases and J dropped 7 bases, with 11 bases sitting between them. Concerning this clone: Its antigen is not known.

Sampling consisted of one heparinised blood draw per donor, averaging around 110 mL. Cells sorted by CD45RO/CCR7/CD25/CD127/CD95/CD27 comprised CD4+ naive, central memory, regulatory and stem cell-like memory cells. All of the sorted populations showed purity greater than 98%. The receptor comes from a man aged 18 to 29 with type 1 diabetes. The sequenced material came from naive CD4+ T cells from blood. V and J are TRBV30 and TRBJ1-6; D is uncertain. This chain's CDR3 is CAWTQDFNSPLHF. CDR3 sequence (DNA): TGTGCCTGGACCCAGGACTTCAATTCACCCCTCCACTTT.